Presented here are 19 T cell receptor beta chains from one specimen sequenced in a study of shared clonotypes between healthy human individuals. Libraries were prepared by immunoSEQ multiplex PCR; TCRdb keeps only in-frame clonotypes and omits some of them. The data hold roughly 1,500,000 clones, with 98% observed a single time. Sequenced: naive CD4+ T cells sorted from blood. Subset specified: CD45RA+ positively selected. The receptors were sampled from a young man in good health.

This chain uses TRBV27 with TRBJ1-4, with D unclear. CDR1 and CDR2 (germline): MNHEY, SMNVEV (reference sequence). With 5 bases removed from V and 10 bases from J, the gap between germline ends came to 11 bases. The CDR3 is 12 amino acids. In nucleotides, the CDR3 is TGTGCCAGCAGTCGGGAGCCTGGAAAACTGTTTTTT. It translates to CASSREPGKLFF.

This chain links TRBV5-4 with TRBJ2-3; the D gene is possibly TRBD1 (6 bases). The CDR3 extends over 15 amino acids. Germline loops: CDR1 SGHNT, CDR2 YYREEE (reference sequence). V shed 0 bases and J shed 2 bases, with 10 bases lying between them. The CDR3 nucleotides are TGTGCCAGCAGCTTGGCAGACAGGAACACAGATACGCAGTATTTT. This codes for CASSLADRNTDTQYF.

The chain combines TRBV27 with TRBJ2-7; the match to TRBD2 covers 8 bases. The CDR3 has 16 amino acids. Germline values: CDR1 MNHEY, CDR2 SMNVEV (reference sequence). Trimming cost V 6 bases and J 1 base; bases outside gene matches: 11. This chain's CDR3 is CASSFGSGRGSYEQYF. CDR3 nucleotide sequence: TGTGCCAGCAGCTTCGGGAGCGGGAGAGGTTCCTACGAGCAGTACTTC.

Worth noting for this clone: The same CDR3 arises from other DNA sequences in this sample as well. This rearrangement joins TRBV9 to TRBJ1-4; D gene unclear. V was pared by 0 bases and J by 3 bases, with 9 bases between. This CDR3 comprises 15 residues. Germline CDR1 is SGDLS and CDR2 is YYNGEE. CDR3 protein: CASSVDGRSNEKLFF. In DNA form, the CDR3 reads TGTGCCAGCAGCGTAGATGGGAGATCTAATGAAAAACTGTTTTTT.

With regard to this clone: Other DNA variants within this sample encode the same CDR3. The V gene is TRBV5-1, the J gene TRBJ2-3; D uncertain. This CDR3 is 11 amino acids long. Between the trimmed V and J ends, which lost 4 bases and 3 bases, there was a span of 3 bases. Germline CDR1 reads SGHRS; CDR2 reads YFSETQ. CDR3 region: CASSVTDTQYF. The CDR3 DNA is TGCGCCAGCAGCGTAACAGATACGCAGTATTTT.

As for this clone: The sample contains more than one DNA sequence encoding this CDR3. The chain links TRBV5-1 to TRBJ2-7; perhaps D is TRBD1 or TRBD2 (5 bases each). V was shortened by 5 bases and J by 4 bases, with 16 bases between the two germline ends. The CDR3 is 14 amino acids. Germline V CDR1 and CDR2: SGHRS, YFSETQ. CDR3 loop: CASSPGTVLYEQYF. In DNA form, the CDR3 reads TGCGCCAGCAGTCCCGGGACGGTCCTTTACGAGCAGTACTTC.

V is TRBV7-6 and J is TRBJ1-4; a possible D gene is TRBD1 (6 bases). Trimming cost V 3 bases and J 8 bases, with 19 bases left between them. Germline loops: CDR1 SGHVS, CDR2 FNYEAQ. This CDR3 comprises 16 residues. Here the CDR3 reads CASSFARQAGIEKLFF. In DNA, the CDR3 is TGTGCCAGCAGCTTCGCCCGACAGGCCGGAATAGAAAAACTGTTTTTT.

J is TRBJ2-3 and V is TRBV28; TRBD1 matches at 9 bases. Germline V gene data show CDR1 as MDHEN and CDR2 as SYDVKM. The CDR3 length is 15 residues. J gave up 5 bases and V 5 bases, and 8 bases lay outside the gene matches. CDR3: CASSLRDRDQDTQYF. The CDR3 bases are TGTGCCAGCAGTCTCCGGGACAGGGACCAAGATACGCAGTATTTT. The whole variable domain, filled in from reference TRBV28 and TRBJ2-3, reads DVKVTQSSRYLVKRTGEKVFLECVQDMDHENMFWYRQDPGLGLRLIYFSYDVKMKEKGDIPEGYSVSREKKERFSLILESASTNQTSMYLCASSLRDRDQDTQYFGPGTRLTVL.

V usage is TRBV11-2 and J usage is TRBJ1-3, with 8 bases identical to TRBD1. CDR3 length: 16 amino acids. Per germline, CDR1 SGHAT and CDR2 FQNNGV. V trimming: 1 base; J trimming: 3 bases; junction bases outside the gene matches: 5. DNA for the CDR3: TGTGCCAGCAGCTTAGTTCAGGGGGCCGGTGGAAACACCATATATTTT. Protein: CASSLVQGAGGNTIYF. Supplemented by reference TRBV11-2 and TRBJ1-3, the full variable domain reads EAGVAQSPRYKIIEKRQSVAFWCNPISGHATLYWYQQILGQGPKLLIQFQNNGVVDDSQLPKDRFSAERLKGVDSTLKIQPAKLEDSAVYLCASSLVQGAGGNTIYFGEGSWLTVV.

Notes on this clone: Other DNA sequences in the sample encode the same CDR3. The V gene is TRBV6-4, the J gene TRBJ1-2, with unresolved D. Germline CDR1 is MRHNA and CDR2 is SNTAGT. V was shortened by 0 bases and J by 2 bases, with 7 bases between the two germline ends. CDR3 length equals 14 residues. In DNA form, the CDR3 reads TGTGCCAGCAGTGACTCAGGAGGAAACTATGGCTACACCTTC. Its translation is CASSDSGGNYGYTF.

The rearrangement joins TRBV4-3 to TRBJ2-3; D gene unclear. Germline lookup yields CDR1 LGHNA and CDR2 YSLEER. Between the trimmed V and J ends, which lost 0 bases and 8 bases, there was a span of 9 bases. This CDR3 comprises 13 residues. CDR3 sequence: CASSQDIRLTQYF. CDR3 coding DNA: TGCGCCAGCAGCCAAGATATTCGGCTTACGCAGTATTTT.

The chain couples TRBV7-9 to TRBJ1-4; D is unclear. V dropped 1 base and J dropped 5 bases, with 2 bases sitting between them. Germline V CDR1 and CDR2: SEHNR, FQNEAQ (reference sequence). This CDR3 is 12 amino acids long. The DNA of the CDR3 is TGTGCCAGCAGCTTAGAGAATGAAAAACTGTTTTTT. Translation gives CASSLENEKLFF.

On this clone itself: The junction and the germline gene differ at one end; a read error may be behind it. The chain uses TRBV7-7 and TRBJ1-1; 7 bases agree with TRBD1. Germline CDR1 reads SSHAT; CDR2 reads FNYEAQ (reference sequence). This CDR3 contains 13 residues. CDR3 in DNA: TGTGCTAGCAGTTACAGGGGGAACACTGAAGCTTTCTTT. This sequence encodes CASSYRGNTEAFF.

CDR3 region: CASSLEGRNYNEQFF. CDR3 bases: TGTGCCAGCAGCTTGGAGGGGCGGAACTACAATGAGCAGTTCTTC. The chain links TRBV5-4 to TRBJ2-1, with D perhaps TRBD1 (5 bases). The CDR3 spans 15 residues. CDR1 is SGHNT and CDR2 is YYREEE in the germline V gene (reference sequence). V was trimmed by 0 bases and J by 3 bases, leaving 10 bases between them.

The chain has TRBV6-5 and TRBJ1-1; no definite D call. The CDR3 has 14 residues. Germline loops: CDR1 MNHEY, CDR2 SVGAGI. V shed 5 bases and J shed 6 bases, with 16 bases lying between them. CDR3 residues: CASSQSLTAAEAFF. In DNA form, the CDR3 reads TGTGCCAGCAGTCAGAGTTTAACTGCTGCTGAAGCTTTCTTT.

The V and J genes are TRBV29-1 and TRBJ2-7; 10 nucleotides match TRBD2. V was pared by 6 bases and J by 3 bases, with 8 bases of the junction left unmatched. In germline, CDR1 is SQVTM, CDR2 ANQGSEA. The CDR3 has 14 residues. In DNA form, the CDR3 reads TGCAGCGTCCAACCGGGACTAGCGCACTACGAGCAGTACTTC. This codes for CSVQPGLAHYEQYF.

The V call is TRBV6-5, the J call TRBJ2-1; 7 bases agree with TRBD2. This CDR3 spans 16 amino acids. Losses at the gene ends were 4 bases for V and 5 bases for J; bases not matched to a gene: 11. Germline V lookup: CDR1 MNHEY, CDR2 SVGAGI. CDR3 sequence reads: CASSSGTNLMNNEQFF. CDR3 in DNA: TGTGCCAGCAGTTCCGGGACTAACCTAATGAACAATGAGCAGTTCTTC.

The genes are TRBV18 and TRBJ1-4, with no clear D. V was clipped by 5 bases and J by 6 bases, with 10 bases between them. Germline V CDR1 and CDR2: KGHSH, LQKENI. There are 13 residues in the CDR3. This chain's CDR3 is CASSGLRDEKLFF. The CDR3 nucleotides read TGTGCCAGCTCAGGTTTGAGGGATGAAAAACTGTTTTTT.

The chain links TRBV2 to TRBJ1-3; no clear D. The V and J ends lost 8 bases and 0 bases respectively, with 8 bases between them. CDR3 length: 13 amino acids. CDR1 and CDR2 (germline): SNHLY, FYNNEI. The CDR3 coding sequence is TGTGCCAGCGTGGGCAGCTCTGGAAACACCATATATTTT. Its translation is CASVGSSGNTIYF.